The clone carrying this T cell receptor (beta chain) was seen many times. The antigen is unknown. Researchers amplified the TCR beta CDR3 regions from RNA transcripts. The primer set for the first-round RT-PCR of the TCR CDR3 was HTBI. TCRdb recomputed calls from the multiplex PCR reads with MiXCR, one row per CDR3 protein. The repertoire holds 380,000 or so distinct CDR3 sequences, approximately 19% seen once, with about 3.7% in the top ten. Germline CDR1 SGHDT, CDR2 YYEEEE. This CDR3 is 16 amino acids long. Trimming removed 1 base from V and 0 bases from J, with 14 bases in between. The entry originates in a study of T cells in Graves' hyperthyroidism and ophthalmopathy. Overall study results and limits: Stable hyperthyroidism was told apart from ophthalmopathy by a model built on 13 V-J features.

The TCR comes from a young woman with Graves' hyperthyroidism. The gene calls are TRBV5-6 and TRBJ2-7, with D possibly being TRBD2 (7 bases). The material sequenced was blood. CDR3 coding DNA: TGTGCCAGCAGCTTGCTTGGCGGGGGCTTCTCCTACGAGCAGTACTTC. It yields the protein CASSLLGGGFSYEQYF.